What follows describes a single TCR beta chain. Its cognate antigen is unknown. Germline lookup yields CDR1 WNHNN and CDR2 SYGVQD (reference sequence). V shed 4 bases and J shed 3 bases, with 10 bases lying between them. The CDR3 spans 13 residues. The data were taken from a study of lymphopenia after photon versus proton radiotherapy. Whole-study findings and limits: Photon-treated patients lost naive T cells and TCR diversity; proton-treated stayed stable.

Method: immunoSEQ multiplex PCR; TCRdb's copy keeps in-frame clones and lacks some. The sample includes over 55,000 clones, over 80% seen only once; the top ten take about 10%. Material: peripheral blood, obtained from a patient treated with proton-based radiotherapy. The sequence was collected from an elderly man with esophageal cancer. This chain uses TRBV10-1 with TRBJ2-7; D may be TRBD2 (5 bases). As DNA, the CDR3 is TGCGCCAGCAGTGGACCGGAGGTCTACGAGCAGTACTTC. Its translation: CASSGPEVYEQYF.